The 22 T cell receptor beta chains given below trace back to one sample, sequenced in a study of identical twins. TCRdb recomputed calls from the 5' RACE reads with MiXCR, one row per CDR3 protein. The sample includes about 690,000 distinct CDR3 sequences, roughly 6% of them seen just once. Sequencing was carried out using naive T cells sorted from blood. The receptors were gathered from a man between 18 and 35 years old in good health.

This clonotype was seen a handful of times. The chain joins TRBV5-1 to TRBJ2-4; D perhaps matches TRBD1 (6 bases). The germline CDR1 and CDR2 sequences are SGHRS and YFSETQ. The CDR3 contains 16 residues. The ends were cut back, 3 bases at V and 0 bases at J, with 13 bases in the middle. The CDR3 protein is CASSSLQGVAKNIQYF. The CDR3 DNA is TGCGCCAGCAGCTCCCTACAGGGTGTAGCCAAAAACATTCAGTACTTC.

This clonotype showed up many times. V gene TRBV12-3 or TRBV12-4 combines with J gene TRBJ2-7; D remains unclear. The CDR3 consists of 12 residues. V shed 4 bases and J shed 6 bases, with 10 bases lying between them. CDR3 residues: CASSSTAGEQYV. The DNA for the CDR3 is TGTGCCAGCAGTTCTACGGCAGGCGAGCAGTACGTC.

This chain links TRBV20-1 with TRBJ2-5, with a weak D call TRBD1 (6 bases). V was pared by 5 bases and J by 1 base, with 14 bases between. CDR3 length: 14 residues. Germline V gives CDR1 DFQATT, CDR2 SNEGSKA (reference sequence). CDR3 protein: CSAYGTNFQETQYF. DNA for the CDR3: TGCAGTGCTTACGGGACAAACTTCCAAGAGACCCAGTACTTC.

This clonotype was recorded at least ten times. The gene calls are TRBV4-3 and TRBJ2-1, with 7 bases that match TRBD1. Per the germline V gene, CDR1 is LGHNA and CDR2 is YSLEER. This CDR3 has 14 amino acids. With V trimmed by 5 bases and J by 4 bases, 5 bases remained unmatched. The CDR3 loop is CASSSGDSYNEQFF. CDR3 sequence (DNA): TGCGCCAGCAGCTCCGGGGACAGTTACAATGAGCAGTTCTTC.

This clonotype has just a few counts. The rearrangement joins TRBV6-1 to TRBJ2-7; TRBD2 aligns across 8 bases. Germline trimming cut 5 bases from V and 3 bases from J; bases unmatched to any gene: 12. The CDR3 covers 16 residues. Looked up from germline, CDR1 is MNHNS and CDR2 is SASEGT. DNA of the CDR3: TGTGCCAGCAGTAAGACTAGCGCCAAATTGAGCTACGAGCAGTACTTC. Protein product: CASSKTSAKLSYEQYF.

This clonotype has a handful of counts. The V gene is TRBV7-8, the J gene TRBJ2-1, with TRBD2 matching over 8 bases. The CDR3 sequence is 19 residues long. With 3 bases clipped from V and 2 bases from J, the junction kept 15 bases outside the gene matches. The germline V gene encodes CDR1 SGHVS and CDR2 FQNEAQ. This CDR3 is CASSFEGGEVREAYNEQFF. DNA of the CDR3: TGTGCCAGCAGCTTCGAGGGGGGGGAGGTGCGGGAGGCCTACAATGAGCAGTTCTTC. Using reference TRBV7-8 and TRBJ2-1 for the parts outside the CDR3, the full variable domain is GAGVSQSPRYKVAKRGQDVALRCDPISGHVSLFWYQQALGQGPEFLTYFQNEAQLDKSGLPSDRFFAERPEGSVSTLKIQRTQQEDSAVYLCASSFEGGEVREAYNEQFFGPGTRLTVL.

In its sample, this clonotype was seen a few times. The V gene is TRBV6-1, the J gene TRBJ2-6; D not certain. Trimming pared 2 bases from V and 4 bases from J, leaving 9 bases between. The CDR3 length is 15 residues. CDR1 is MNHNS, CDR2 SASEGT, per germline. CDR3 region: CASSEMTGGANVLTF. CDR3 nucleotide sequence: TGTGCCAGCAGTGAAATGACGGGCGGGGCCAACGTCCTGACTTTC.

This clonotype showed up many times. The CDR3 nucleotides are TGCAGTGCTACAACGACTAGCGGGAGCCTTGTC. Its protein product is CSATTTSGSLV. The J gene is TRBJ2-7, the V gene TRBV20-1, with 12 bases matching TRBD2. Germline CDR1 and CDR2: DFQATT and SNEGSKA (reference sequence). The CDR3 runs to 11 residues.

The chain joins TRBV3-1 to TRBJ2-1; possibly TRBD2 for D (6 bases). V lost 4 bases and J 5 bases, leaving 15 bases between the germline ends. CDR1 LGHDT and CDR2 YNNKEL come from the germline V gene (reference sequence). The CDR3 has 15 residues. Here the CDR3 DNA reads TGTGCCAGCAGCCGGGGACTCGAGAGAGACAATGAGCAGTTCTTC. This gives the protein CASSRGLERDNEQFF.

There are many counts of this clonotype. The V call is TRBV20-1, the J call TRBJ1-2; D might be TRBD1 (5 bases). The CDR3 spans 15 residues. Germline loops: CDR1 DFQATT, CDR2 SNEGSKA (reference sequence). V lost 5 bases and J 1 base, leaving 17 bases between the germline ends. CDR3 nucleotides: TGCAGTGCTGGGGCAGCCTTAGACCTTAACTATGGCTACACCTTC. Protein product: CSAGAALDLNYGYTF.

The V call is TRBV11-2, the J call TRBJ1-5; tentative D call: TRBD1 (6 bases). CDR1 is SGHAT and CDR2 is FQNNGV in the germline V gene. Trimming took 2 bases from V and 4 from J, leaving 9 bases between them. The CDR3 length is 14 residues. The CDR3 region is CASSLTTGNQPQHF. DNA of the CDR3: TGTGCCAGCAGCTTAACTACAGGGAATCAGCCCCAGCATTTT.

The rearrangement uses TRBV7-6 and TRBJ2-7, with TRBD1 matching over 9 bases. This CDR3 region has 16 residues. V dropped 5 bases and J dropped 0; count of bases not matched to a gene: 8. In germline, CDR1 is SGHVS, CDR2 FNYEAQ. In nucleotides, the CDR3 is TGTGCCAGCAGCGAGCCGGGACAGGGACGCTCCTACGAGCAGTACTTC. Its protein product is CASSEPGQGRSYEQYF.

The V and J genes are TRBV5-6 and TRBJ2-7; TRBD1 or TRBD2 may be the D gene (5 bases each). The CDR3 extends over 16 amino acids. V lost 2 bases and J lost 0, with 15 bases in between. CDR1 and CDR2 (germline): SGHDT, YYEEEE. The chain's CDR3 is CASSFGAAGLSYEQYV. DNA for the CDR3: TGTGCCAGCAGCTTCGGGGCGGCAGGCCTCTCCTACGAGCAGTACGTC.

This clonotype turned up a few times. This chain connects TRBV6-5 to TRBJ1-1; D is unclear. This CDR3 comprises 15 residues. Germline CDR1 is MNHEY and CDR2 is SVGAGI. V was pared by 0 bases and J by 0 bases, with 8 bases between. The chain's CDR3 is CASSYSSVLNTEAFF. DNA of the CDR3: TGTGCCAGCAGTTACTCGTCAGTCCTGAACACTGAAGCTTTCTTT.

This clonotype has a count of ten or more. The rearrangement joins TRBV6-5 to TRBJ2-1; TRBD2 agrees at 7 bases. Per germline, CDR1 MNHEY and CDR2 SVGAGI. This CDR3 has 16 residues. V gave up 0 bases and J gave up 9 bases; unmatched junction bases: 11. In DNA, the CDR3 is TGTGCCAGCAGTTACTCGCCCGCTAGCGGATATCCTGAGCAGTTCTTC. Protein: CASSYSPASGYPEQFF.

This clonotype was seen many times. The V call is TRBV20-1, the J call TRBJ2-7; TRBD1 is a possible D gene (5 bases). Germline CDR1 DFQATT, CDR2 SNEGSKA (reference sequence). The CDR3 has 12 residues. The ends were cut back, 5 bases at V and 3 bases at J, with 11 bases in the middle. In nucleotides, the CDR3 is TGCAGTGCTGTGTACAGGATCTACGAGCAGTACTTC. Its protein product is CSAVYRIYEQYF.

This clonotype was recorded many times. The J gene is TRBJ1-6, the V gene TRBV5-6; 9 bases align to TRBD1. Germline V lookup: CDR1 SGHDT, CDR2 YYEEEE. The V segment lost 3 bases and the J segment 7 bases; nucleotides outside the gene matches: 11. CDR3 length equals 17 residues. Here the CDR3 reads CASSSRGLTGGNSPLHF. The CDR3 coding sequence is TGTGCCAGCAGCTCTAGGGGCCTGACAGGGGGAAATTCACCCCTCCACTTT.

This clonotype occurred many times. The chain links TRBV6-1 to TRBJ2-7; no definite D call. This CDR3 has 15 residues. The germline CDR1 and CDR2 sequences are MNHNS and SASEGT. Trimming removed 6 bases at V and 1 base at J, with 16 bases between. The CDR3 bases are TGTGCCAGCAGATTCGTTGGTTCTGGGTCCTACGAGCAGTACGTC. This translates into CASRFVGSGSYEQYV.

V and J are TRBV25-1 and TRBJ2-2; the D gene is possibly TRBD2 (6 bases). Germline V CDR1 and CDR2: MGHDK, SYGVNS. With 5 bases removed from V and 7 bases from J, the gap between germline ends came to 8 bases. The length of the CDR3 is 12 residues. Here the CDR3 reads CASSPSVGELFF. DNA of the CDR3: TGTGCCAGCAGTCCTAGCGTCGGGGAGCTGTTTTTT.

This sequence joins TRBV12-5 and TRBJ1-1, with a weak D call TRBD1 (6 bases). Trimming removed 7 bases at V and 3 bases at J, with 18 bases between. CDR1 and CDR2 (germline): LGHNT, FRNRAP. There are 15 residues in the CDR3. CDR3 in amino acids: CASAEMGGPDTEAFF. CDR3 coding DNA: TGTGCTAGTGCCGAAATGGGGGGCCCCGACACTGAAGCTTTCTTT.

The sample holds a few counts of this clonotype. The chain is built from TRBV19 and TRBJ1-4, with D unresolved. This CDR3 spans 12 amino acids. With 4 bases removed from V and 5 bases from J, the gap between germline ends came to 5 bases. Germline V CDR1 and CDR2: LNHDA, SQIVND (reference sequence). The CDR3 here is CASSTLNEKLFF. CDR3 nucleotide sequence: TGTGCCAGTAGTACGTTGAATGAAAAACTGTTTTTT.

V usage is TRBV5-4 and J usage is TRBJ1-2, with D possibly being TRBD1 (5 bases). Trimming pared 3 bases from V and 4 bases from J, leaving 13 bases between. The CDR3 is made up of 14 amino acids. The germline gives CDR1 SGHNT, CDR2 YYREEE (reference sequence). DNA for the CDR3: TGTGCCAGCAGCTCACGGGACCTCGGCTATGGCTACACCTTC. Its translation is CASSSRDLGYGYTF.